This T cell receptor beta chain was documented in a study of OX40 agonist ivuxolimab in advanced cancers. About the investigation overall: Ivuxolimab, which targeted the costimulatory receptor OX40 (CD134), was an agonistic, fully human IgG2 monoclonal antibody. Intravenous ivuxolimab was administered to patients every 2 weeks at six dose levels: 0.01, 0.1, 0.3, 1.5, 3 and 10 mg/kg. Among the roughly 50 dose-escalation patients, some 20 had hepatocellular carcinoma, roughly 15 melanoma, 9 renal cell carcinoma and 9 head and neck cancer. The dose-escalation cohort was 80% to 90% male with a mean age of approximately 60 years, ranging from roughly 20 to 80. Prior anti-PD-1, anti-PD-L1 or anti-CTLA-4 therapy was permitted, and checkpoint inhibitors had been received by roughly 40% of dose-escalation patients. Partial responses were achieved by three dose-escalation patients, of whom one had hepatocellular carcinoma and two had cutaneous melanoma. Peripheral TCRbeta sequencing aimed to test whether ivuxolimab altered TCR sequence diversity and caused clonal T-cell expansion. The monotherapy dose-escalation portion (N of about 52 patients) of the phase I ivuxolimab trial is reported in the paper.

V loses 4 bases, J loses 7 bases, and the germline ends lie 14 bases apart. Via the germline V gene, CDR1 is SGHNT and CDR2 YENEEA. Counted from cysteine to phenylalanine, this CDR3 has 15 amino acids. Left in the record is the CDR3 DNA by itself, 45 bases read in frame from the first base. Here is what the overall study found, with its caveats: The antigen specificity of the peripheral T cells that underwent clonal expansion was not determined. Low levels of normalized T-cell clonal expansion were also shown by some nonresponding patients. At doses from 0.1 to 3.0 mg/kg, clonal expansion was seen in both CD4+ and CD8+ blood T cells between baseline and week 6. After ivuxolimab, more expanded clones were found on average in CD8+ T cells than in CD4+ T cells. In the 0.1-3.0 mg/kg groups, partial responders had among the lowest normalized peripheral clonal expansion, particularly in CD8+ T cells.

About this clone itself: Its antigen target is currently unknown. No base quality values were provided; no much bigger clone lies one nucleotide off.

The trial excluded patients who had a history of autoimmune disease or who were on systemic immunosuppression. Peripheral blood for TCR sequencing was drawn from every dose cohort at baseline, at cycle 4 day 1 and at cycle 7 day 1. Samples were obtained from an open-label, multicenter, first-in-human phase I dose-escalation trial of ivuxolimab. Adults with locally advanced or metastatic melanoma, renal cell carcinoma, hepatocellular carcinoma or head and neck squamous cell carcinoma were enrolled in the trial. Before TCR sequencing, CD4+ T cells and CD8+ T cells from peripheral blood were sorted into separate populations. For sequencing of the TCRbeta CDR3 region, genomic DNA was extracted from the sorted cells. The immunoSEQ Assay was used for sequencing of TCRbeta CDR3 regions. TCRdb retrieved this table from immuneACCESS and kept in-frame rearrangements only. Not all clones are present; in checked studies, unresolved V genes account for under half, and no reason is known for the remainder. The sample table contains tens of thousands of clones; only one count was recorded for 73% of them. The ten largest make up under 20% of the sample.

The specimen was CD4+ or CD8+ T cells sorted from blood, collected in a trial of the OX40 agonist ivuxolimab. The sequence links TRBV11-3 to TRBJ1-6, and perhaps TRBD1 as D gene, on 5 matching bases. The TCR comes from an adult with an advanced solid tumor such as melanoma, head and neck, liver or kidney cancer. CDR3 loop: CASSSHGRGNSPLHF. DNA sequence: TGTGCCAGCAGCTCCCACGGACGGGGGAATTCACCCCTCCACTTT.